This is a list of T cell receptor beta chains from one sample in a study of stem cell transplantation in POMP-related autoinflammatory disease. Using immunoSEQ multiplex PCR, the repertoire was profiled, and TCRdb retains in-frame clones only, with some absent. The data show over 30,000 clones, with approximately 86% seen just once and approximately 0.72% held by the top ten. The input for sequencing was CD4+ T cells from PBMCs, taken before stem cell transplantation. The receptors were sampled from a human donor with POMP-related autoinflammation and immune dysregulation (PRAID). Both conserved end residues are part of each CDR3. D genes are given only for firm matches. Size tells how often a clone was seen (once, few, many) or the class of an expanded clone, and some rows leave it out.

clone size	CDR3 length	J gene	D gene	V gene	CDR3 DNA	CDR3 protein
.	15	TRBJ2-1	.	TRBV12-5	TGTGCTAGTGGTTTCTCTGGACGCAGCTACAATGAGCAGTTCTTC	CASGFSGRSYNEQFF
.	16	TRBJ2-3	.	TRBV19	TGTGCCAGTAGTATAGGGACAGCGTTAAGCACAGATACGCAGTATTTT	CASSIGTALSTDTQYF
few	15	TRBJ1-2	.	TRBV5-1	TGCGCCAGCAGCTTGGTTCCAGGGGCAAACTATGGCTACACCTTC	CASSLVPGANYGYTF
.	14	TRBJ1-2	TRBD1	TRBV28	TGTGCCAGCAGTTTCCTACAGGGGGGGTATGGCTACACCTTC	CASSFLQGGYGYTF
.	12	TRBJ2-1	.	TRBV10-3	TGTGCCATCAGTGAGATTGGGAATGAGCAGTTCTTC	CAISEIGNEQFF
.	13	TRBJ2-5	.	TRBV10-3	TGTGCCATCAGTGACAGGTTCCAAGAGACCCAGTACTTC	CAISDRFQETQYF
.	15	TRBJ1-4	.	TRBV9	TGTGCCAGCAGCGTAGATCAGGACTGGAATGAAAAACTGTTTTTT	CASSVDQDWNEKLFF
.	14	TRBJ2-5	.	TRBV5-4	TGTGCCAGCAGCTTGGATCCTCTCCAAGAGACCCAGTACTTC	CASSLDPLQETQYF
.	15	TRBJ1-5	TRBD1	TRBV19	TGTGCCAGTAGTTCCGGACAGGGATGGAGTCAGCCCCAGCATTTT	CASSSGQGWSQPQHF
.	13	TRBJ1-1	.	TRBV5-4	TGTGCCAGCAGCTTGGCCTCCAACACTGAAGCTTTCTTT	CASSLASNTEAFF
.	15	TRBJ2-7	TRBD2	TRBV30	TGTGCCTGGAGTGTACTCGGGGGAGGGCCCTACGAGCAGTACTTC	CAWSVLGGGPYEQYF
.	15	TRBJ2-7	TRBD1	TRBV15	TGTGCCACCCAACTCCCTGGGACAGGGTGGGACGAGCAGTACTTC	CATQLPGTGWDEQYF
.	14	TRBJ1-2	.	TRBV14	TGTGCCAGCAGCGTACGGACGGACCTCTATGGCTACACCTTC	CASSVRTDLYGYTF
.	13	TRBJ2-1	.	TRBV28	TGTGCCAGTCACCCTGGGAGAGAGGGTGAGCAGTTCTTC	CASHPGREGEQFF
.	16	TRBJ2-5	TRBD2	TRBV5-5	TGTGCCAGCAGCCCCTGGGCGGGAGTCTGGCAAGAGACCCAGTACTTC	CASSPWAGVWQETQYF
few	15	TRBJ2-2	.	TRBV9	TGTGCCAGCAGCGCCTCGACGGCGAACACCGGGGAGCTGTTTTTT	CASSASTANTGELFF
.	16	TRBJ2-3	.	TRBV6-5	TGTGCCAGCAGTTACTCAGGGGGGGGACGCACAGATACGCAGTATTTT	CASSYSGGGRTDTQYF
.	12	TRBJ2-3	TRBD1	TRBV4-2	TGTGCCAGCAGCCGGGACAGGGATACGCAGTATTTT	CASSRDRDTQYF
.	13	TRBJ1-5	.	TRBV5-3	TGTGCCAGCAGCCGGGACAGCAATCAGCCCCAGCATTTT	CASSRDSNQPQHF
.	15	TRBJ1-6	.	TRBV5-4	TGTGCCAGCAGCTTGGGACCGGGGGGTAATTCACCCCTCCACTTT	CASSLGPGGNSPLHF
.	15	TRBJ2-1	TRBD2	TRBV29-1	TGCAGCGCCTCCAAAGGCCTAGCGGGGTACAATGAGCAGTTCTTC	CSASKGLAGYNEQFF
.	14	TRBJ2-7	TRBD1	TRBV10-3	TGTGCCATCAGGGGGGACAGGGGACACTACGAGCAGTACTTC	CAIRGDRGHYEQYF
.	14	TRBJ1-6	.	TRBV6-5	TGTGCCAGCAGTTACTCTCCACCCAATTCACCCCTCCACTTT	CASSYSPPNSPLHF
once	16	TRBJ1-3	.	TRBV28	TGTGCCAGCACCGACCCCACAGATTCCTCTGGAAACACCATATATTTT	CASTDPTDSSGNTIYF
.	15	TRBJ2-1	TRBD1	TRBV4-2	TGTGCCAGCAGCCAGGGGACAGGGTCCTACAATGAGCAGTTCTTC	CASSQGTGSYNEQFF
.	15	TRBJ2-1	TRBD2	TRBV7-2	TGTGCCAGCAGCTTAAGCGGGGGAACCTACAATGAGCAGTTCTTC	CASSLSGGTYNEQFF
.	17	TRBJ2-3	.	TRBV5-1	TGCGCCAGCAGCTTGAGGCGGGGCTGGGGTTACACAGATACGCAGTATTTT	CASSLRRGWGYTDTQYF
.	13	TRBJ2-2	.	TRBV28	TGTGCCAGCAGCCTGGACAGCACCGGGGAGCTGTTTTTT	CASSLDSTGELFF
.	15	TRBJ2-1	.	TRBV5-1	TGCGCCAGCAGCTTGGGGCTAGCGTACTACAATGAGCAGTTCTTC	CASSLGLAYYNEQFF
once	13	TRBJ2-5	.	TRBV5-1	TGCGCCAGCAGTTCCGGGACGCCGGAGACCCAGTACTTC	CASSSGTPETQYF
.	16	TRBJ1-3	.	TRBV7-6	TGTGCCAGCAGCGTAATGGCGAGGGAATCTGGAAACACCATATATTTT	CASSVMARESGNTIYF
.	14	TRBJ2-7	.	TRBV6-1	TGTGCCAGCAGTTTAGAGAGGAATGCCTACGAGCAGTACTTC	CASSLERNAYEQYF
.	13	TRBJ2-1	.	TRBV28	TGTGCCAGCAGTTTGCCCCGTGAGGGGGAGCAGTTCTTC	CASSLPREGEQFF
.	17	TRBJ2-3	.	TRBV9	TGTGCCAGCAGCGCCCGGCAGAGGGGCGGGGGCACAGATACGCAGTATTTT	CASSARQRGGGTDTQYF
.	19	TRBJ2-3	TRBD2	TRBV9	TGTGCCAGCAGCGTAGATGGAATAGCGGGGGCCGAGCTCACAGATACGCAGTATTTT	CASSVDGIAGAELTDTQYF
.	17	TRBJ2-2	TRBD2	TRBV4-2	TGTGCCAGCAGCCAAGATCCGGCGGGGGGGAACACCGGGGAGCTGTTTTTT	CASSQDPAGGNTGELFF
.	14	TRBJ1-1	.	TRBV7-9	TGTGCCAGCAGCTTAAGAGGGCAGAAAGGTGAAGCTTTCTTT	CASSLRGQKGEAFF
.	15	TRBJ2-1	TRBD1	TRBV9	TGTGCCAGCAGCGCCTCGGACAGGGTAGTCTTCGGGCAGTTCTTC	CASSASDRVVFGQFF